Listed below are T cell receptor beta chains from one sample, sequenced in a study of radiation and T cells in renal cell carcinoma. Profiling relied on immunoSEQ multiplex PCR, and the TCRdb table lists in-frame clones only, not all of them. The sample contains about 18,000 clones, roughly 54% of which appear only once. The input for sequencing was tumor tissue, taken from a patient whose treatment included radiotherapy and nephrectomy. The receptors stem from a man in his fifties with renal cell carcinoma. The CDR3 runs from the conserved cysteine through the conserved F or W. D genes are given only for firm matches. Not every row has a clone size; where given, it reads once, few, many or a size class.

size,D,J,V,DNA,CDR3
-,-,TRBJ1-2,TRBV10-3,TGTGCCATCAGGGGCGAGGCGGATGGCTACACCTTC,CAIRGEADGYTF
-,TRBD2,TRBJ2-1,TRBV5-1,TGCGCCAGCAGCTTCGGGGGGGCCGTCGGTGAGCAGTTCTTC,CASSFGGAVGEQFF
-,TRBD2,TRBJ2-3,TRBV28,TGTGCCAGCAGCGGCGGGAGGGTTATCGGTACGCAGTATTTT,CASSGGRVIGTQYF
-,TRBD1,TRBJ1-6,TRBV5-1,TGCGCCAGCAGCGCACAGGGGAGCTCCTATAATTCACCCCTCCACTTT,CASSAQGSSYNSPLHF
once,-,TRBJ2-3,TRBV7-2,TGTGCCAGCAGCTTCACAGATACGCAGTATTTT,CASSFTDTQYF
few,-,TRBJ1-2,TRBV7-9,TGTGCCAGCAGCTTCGGAGTGGATGGCTACACCTTC,CASSFGVDGYTF
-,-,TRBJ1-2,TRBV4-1,TGCGCCAGCAGCCAAGAATGGGGGGATGGCTACACCTTC,CASSQEWGDGYTF
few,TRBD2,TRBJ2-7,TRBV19,TGTGCCAGTAGTATCTTGACTAGCGGGAATACCTACGAGCAGTACTTC,CASSILTSGNTYEQYF
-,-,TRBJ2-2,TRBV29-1,TGCAGCGTCCAATCTAACACCGGGGAGCTGTTTTTT,CSVQSNTGELFF
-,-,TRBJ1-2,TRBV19,TGTGCCAGTAGTCTCCACCGGGACCGCAGCTATGGCTACACCTTC,CASSLHRDRSYGYTF